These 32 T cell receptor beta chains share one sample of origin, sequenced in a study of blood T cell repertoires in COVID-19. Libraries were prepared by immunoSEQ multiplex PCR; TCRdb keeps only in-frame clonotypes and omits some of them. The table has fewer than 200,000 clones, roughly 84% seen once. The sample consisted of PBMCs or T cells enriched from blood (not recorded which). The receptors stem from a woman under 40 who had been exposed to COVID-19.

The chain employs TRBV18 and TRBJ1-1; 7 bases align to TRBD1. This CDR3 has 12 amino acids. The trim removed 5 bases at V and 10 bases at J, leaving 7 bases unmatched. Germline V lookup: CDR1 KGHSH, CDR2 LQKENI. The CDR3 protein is CASSAHPGGAFF. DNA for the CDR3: TGTGCCAGCTCAGCTCACCCAGGGGGAGCTTTCTTT. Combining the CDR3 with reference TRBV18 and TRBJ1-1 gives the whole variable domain NAGVMQNPRHLVRRRGQEARLRCSPMKGHSHVYWYRQLPEEGLKFMVYLQKENIIDESGMPKERFSAEFPKEGPSILRIQQVVRGDSAAYFCASSAHPGGAFFGQGTRLTVV.

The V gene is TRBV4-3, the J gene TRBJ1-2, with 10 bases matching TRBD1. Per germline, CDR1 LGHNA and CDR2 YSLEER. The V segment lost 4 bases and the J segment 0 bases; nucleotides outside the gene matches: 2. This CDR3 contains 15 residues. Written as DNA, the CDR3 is TGCGCCAGCAGCCCTGGGACAGGGGCTAACTATGGCTACACCTTC. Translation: CASSPGTGANYGYTF.

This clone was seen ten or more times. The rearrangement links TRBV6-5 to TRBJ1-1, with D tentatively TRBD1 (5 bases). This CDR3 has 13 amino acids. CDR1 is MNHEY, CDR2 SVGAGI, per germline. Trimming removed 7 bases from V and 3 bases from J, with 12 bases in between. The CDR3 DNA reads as TGTGCCAGCATTCCTTCGGGGGACACTGAAGCTTTCTTT. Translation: CASIPSGDTEAFF.

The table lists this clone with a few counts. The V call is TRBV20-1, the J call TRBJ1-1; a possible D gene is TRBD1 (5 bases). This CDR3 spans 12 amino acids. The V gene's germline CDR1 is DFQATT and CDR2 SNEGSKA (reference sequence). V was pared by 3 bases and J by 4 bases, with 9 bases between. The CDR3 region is CSASRQLTEAFF. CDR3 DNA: TGCAGTGCTAGTAGACAGCTCACTGAAGCTTTCTTT.

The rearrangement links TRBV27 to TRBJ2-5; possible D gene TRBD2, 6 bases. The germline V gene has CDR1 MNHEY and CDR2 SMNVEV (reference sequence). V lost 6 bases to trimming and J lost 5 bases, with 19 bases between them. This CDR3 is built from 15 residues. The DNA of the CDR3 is TGTGCCAGCAGGCAGGAATGGGGGGAAGAGGAGACCCAGTACTTC. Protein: CASRQEWGEEETQYF.

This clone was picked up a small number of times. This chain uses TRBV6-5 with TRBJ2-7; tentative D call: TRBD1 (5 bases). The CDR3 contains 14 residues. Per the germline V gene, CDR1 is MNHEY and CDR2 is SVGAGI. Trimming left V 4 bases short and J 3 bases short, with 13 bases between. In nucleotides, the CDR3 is TGTGCCAGCAGTTCGGACATTGGGGTCTACGAGCAGTACTTC. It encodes CASSSDIGVYEQYF.

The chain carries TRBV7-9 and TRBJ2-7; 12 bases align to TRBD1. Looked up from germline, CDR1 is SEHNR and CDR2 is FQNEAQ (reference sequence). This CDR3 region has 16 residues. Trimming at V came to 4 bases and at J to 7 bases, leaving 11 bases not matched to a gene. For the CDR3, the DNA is TGTGCCAGCAGCTCCTACCAGGGACAGGGGGCGCGGGAGCAGTACTTC. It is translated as CASSSYQGQGAREQYF.

CDR3 loop: CASSLEGTGWNEQFF. Written as DNA, the CDR3 is TGTGCCAGCAGCTTGGAGGGGACAGGGTGGAATGAGCAGTTCTTC. The chain uses TRBV5-5 and TRBJ2-1; TRBD1 agrees at 9 bases. The CDR3 spans 15 residues. Germline V gene lookup returns CDR1 SGHKS and CDR2 YYEKEE (reference sequence). J lost 7 bases, V lost 0 bases, and 5 bases had no gene match. The variable domain in full, with the rest retrieved from reference TRBV5-5 and TRBJ2-1, is DAGVTQSPTHLIKTRGQQVTLRCSPISGHKSVSWYQQVLGQGPQFIFQYYEKEERGRGNFPDRFSARQFPNYSSELNVNALLLGDSALYLCASSLEGTGWNEQFFGPGTRLTVL.

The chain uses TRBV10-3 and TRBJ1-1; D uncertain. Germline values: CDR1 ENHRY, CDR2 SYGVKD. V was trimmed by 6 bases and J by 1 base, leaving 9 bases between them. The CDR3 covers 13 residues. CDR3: CAIRGRSNTEAFF. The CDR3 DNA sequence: TGTGCCATCAGGGGCAGGTCGAACACTGAAGCTTTCTTT.

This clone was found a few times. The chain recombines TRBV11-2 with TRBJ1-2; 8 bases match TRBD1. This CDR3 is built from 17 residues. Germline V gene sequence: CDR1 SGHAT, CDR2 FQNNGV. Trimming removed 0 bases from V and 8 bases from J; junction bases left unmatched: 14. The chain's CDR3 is CASSLDPGVQGARGYTF. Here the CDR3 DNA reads TGTGCCAGCAGCTTAGATCCTGGGGTCCAGGGGGCGCGAGGCTACACCTTC. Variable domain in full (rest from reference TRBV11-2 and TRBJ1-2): EAGVAQSPRYKIIEKRQSVAFWCNPISGHATLYWYQQILGQGPKLLIQFQNNGVVDDSQLPKDRFSAERLKGVDSTLKIQPAKLEDSAVYLCASSLDPGVQGARGYTFGSGTRLTVV.

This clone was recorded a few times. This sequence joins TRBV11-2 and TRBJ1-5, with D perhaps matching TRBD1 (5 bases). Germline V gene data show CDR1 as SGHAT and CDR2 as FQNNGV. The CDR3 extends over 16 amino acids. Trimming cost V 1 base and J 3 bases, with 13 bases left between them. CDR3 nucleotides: TGTGCCAGCAGCTTAGTCCCAGGGCTTGACAATCAGCCCCAGCATTTT. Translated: CASSLVPGLDNQPQHF.

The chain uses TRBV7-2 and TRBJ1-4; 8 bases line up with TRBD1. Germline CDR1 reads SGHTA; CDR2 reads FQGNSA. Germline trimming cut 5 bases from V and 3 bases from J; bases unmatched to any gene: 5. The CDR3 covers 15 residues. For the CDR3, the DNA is TGTGCCAGCAGCCCAGGACAGGGCTCTAATGAAAAACTGTTTTTT. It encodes CASSPGQGSNEKLFF.

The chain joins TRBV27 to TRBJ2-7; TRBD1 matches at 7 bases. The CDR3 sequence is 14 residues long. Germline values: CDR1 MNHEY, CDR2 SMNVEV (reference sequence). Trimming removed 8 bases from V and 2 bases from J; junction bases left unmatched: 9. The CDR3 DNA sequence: TGTGCCAGCTCGGACCGGGACAGACCCTACGAGCAGTACTTC. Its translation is CASSDRDRPYEQYF.

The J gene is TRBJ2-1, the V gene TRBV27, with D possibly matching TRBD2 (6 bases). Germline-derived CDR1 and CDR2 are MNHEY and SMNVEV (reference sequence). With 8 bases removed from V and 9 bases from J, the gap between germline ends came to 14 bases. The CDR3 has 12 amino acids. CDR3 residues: CASRGEGFEQFF. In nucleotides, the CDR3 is TGTGCCAGCCGCGGGGAAGGGTTTGAGCAGTTCTTC.

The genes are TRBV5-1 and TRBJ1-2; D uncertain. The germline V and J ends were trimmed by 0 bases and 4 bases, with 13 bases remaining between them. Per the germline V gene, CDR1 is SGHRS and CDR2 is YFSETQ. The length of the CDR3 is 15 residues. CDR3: CASSLGVGRTYGYTF. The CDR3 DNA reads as TGCGCCAGCAGCTTGGGGGTAGGGAGGACCTATGGCTACACCTTC.

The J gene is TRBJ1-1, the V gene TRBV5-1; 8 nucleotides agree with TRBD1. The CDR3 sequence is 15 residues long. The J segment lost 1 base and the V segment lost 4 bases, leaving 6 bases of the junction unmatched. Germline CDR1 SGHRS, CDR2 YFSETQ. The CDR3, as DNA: TGCGCCAGCAGCCTGACAGGGGTTCAGAACACTGAAGCTTTCTTT. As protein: CASSLTGVQNTEAFF.

CDR3 bases: TGTGCCAGCTCACCATCGACAGGGAGGTATTCACCCCTCCACTTT. This encodes CASSPSTGRYSPLHF. The V gene is TRBV18, the J gene TRBJ1-6, with 7 bases aligning to TRBD1. Germline V gene data show CDR1 as KGHSH and CDR2 as LQKENI. The CDR3 spans 15 residues. With 2 bases clipped from V and 8 bases from J, the junction kept 6 bases outside the gene matches.

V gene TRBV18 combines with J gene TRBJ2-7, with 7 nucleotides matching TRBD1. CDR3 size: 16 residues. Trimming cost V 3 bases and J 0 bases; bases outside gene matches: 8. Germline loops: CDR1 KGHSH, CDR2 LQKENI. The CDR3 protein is CASSPPTGLGSYEQYF. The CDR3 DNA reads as TGTGCCAGCTCACCCCCGACAGGGCTTGGCTCCTACGAGCAGTACTTC.

CDR3: CASSQDLDRLFTEAFF. DNA of the CDR3: TGTGCCAGCAGCCAAGATCTGGACAGACTTTTCACTGAAGCTTTCTTT. V and J are TRBV3-1 (or the pseudogene TRBV3-2) and TRBJ1-1; D might be TRBD1 (6 bases). Trimming stripped 0 bases from V and 4 bases from J, with 15 bases between. Looked up from germline, CDR1 is LGHDT and CDR2 is YNNKEL (reference sequence). The CDR3 loop spans 16 amino acids.

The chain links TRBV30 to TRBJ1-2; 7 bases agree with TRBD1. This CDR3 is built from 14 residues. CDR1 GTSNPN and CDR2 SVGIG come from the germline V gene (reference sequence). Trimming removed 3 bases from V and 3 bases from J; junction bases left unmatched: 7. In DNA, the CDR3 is TGTGCCTGGAGCGCCGACGGGACAGACTATGGCTACACCTTC. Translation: CAWSADGTDYGYTF.

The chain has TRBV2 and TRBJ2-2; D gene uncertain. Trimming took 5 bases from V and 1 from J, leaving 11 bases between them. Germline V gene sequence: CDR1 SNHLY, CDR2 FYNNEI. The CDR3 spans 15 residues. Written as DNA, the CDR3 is TGTGCCAGCAGTACGCCGCCGGGGAACACCGGGGAGCTGTTTTTT. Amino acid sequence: CASSTPPGNTGELFF.

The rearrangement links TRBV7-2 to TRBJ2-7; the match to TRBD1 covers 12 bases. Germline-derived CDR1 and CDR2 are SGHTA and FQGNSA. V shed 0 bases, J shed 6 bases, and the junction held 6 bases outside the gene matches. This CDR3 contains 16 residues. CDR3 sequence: CASSLAVGQGASEQYF. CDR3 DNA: TGTGCCAGCAGCTTAGCTGTGGGACAGGGGGCGAGCGAGCAGTACTTC.

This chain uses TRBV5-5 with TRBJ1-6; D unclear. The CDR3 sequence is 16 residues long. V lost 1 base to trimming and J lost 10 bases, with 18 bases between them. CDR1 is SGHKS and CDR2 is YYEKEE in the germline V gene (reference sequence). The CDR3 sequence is CASSLSGQSKESPLHF. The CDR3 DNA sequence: TGTGCCAGCAGCTTGAGCGGCCAGAGTAAAGAATCACCCCTCCACTTT.

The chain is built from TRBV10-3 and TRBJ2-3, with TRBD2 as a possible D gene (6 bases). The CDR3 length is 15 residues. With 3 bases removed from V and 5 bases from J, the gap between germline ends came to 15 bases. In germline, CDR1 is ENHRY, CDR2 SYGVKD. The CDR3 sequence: CAISESGGVGDTQYF. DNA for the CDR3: TGTGCCATCAGTGAATCCGGCGGGGTGGGAGATACGCAGTATTTT.

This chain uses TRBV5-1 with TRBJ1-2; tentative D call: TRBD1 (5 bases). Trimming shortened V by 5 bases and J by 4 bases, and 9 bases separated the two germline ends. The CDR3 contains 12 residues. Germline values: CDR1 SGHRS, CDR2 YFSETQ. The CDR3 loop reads CASRQGFYGYTF. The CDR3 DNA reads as TGCGCCAGCAGGCAGGGTTTCTATGGCTACACCTTC.

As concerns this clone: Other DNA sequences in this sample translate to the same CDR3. The CDR3 loop is CASSPPSTDTQYF. DNA of the CDR3: TGTGCCAGCTCACCACCATCGACAGATACGCAGTATTTT. This chain uses TRBV18 with TRBJ2-3; no clear D. The CDR3 loop spans 13 amino acids. Germline CDR1 KGHSH, CDR2 LQKENI. V lost 0 bases, J lost 3 bases, and 4 bases lay in between.

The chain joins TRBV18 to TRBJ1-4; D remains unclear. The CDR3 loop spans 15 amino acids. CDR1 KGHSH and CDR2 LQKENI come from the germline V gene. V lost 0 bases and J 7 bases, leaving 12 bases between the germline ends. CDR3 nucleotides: TGTGCCAGCTCACCACCCTCCTCACCGGGTGAAAAACTGTTTTTT. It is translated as CASSPPSSPGEKLFF. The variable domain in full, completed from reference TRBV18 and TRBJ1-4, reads NAGVMQNPRHLVRRRGQEARLRCSPMKGHSHVYWYRQLPEEGLKFMVYLQKENIIDESGMPKERFSAEFPKEGPSILRIQQVVRGDSAAYFCASSPPSSPGEKLFFGSGTQLSVL.

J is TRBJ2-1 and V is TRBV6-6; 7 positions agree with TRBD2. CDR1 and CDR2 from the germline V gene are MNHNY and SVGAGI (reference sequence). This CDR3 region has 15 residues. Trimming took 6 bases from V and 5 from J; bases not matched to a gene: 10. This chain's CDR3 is CASRSPASGNNEQFF. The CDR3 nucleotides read TGTGCCAGCAGATCCCCGGCTAGCGGAAACAATGAGCAGTTCTTC.

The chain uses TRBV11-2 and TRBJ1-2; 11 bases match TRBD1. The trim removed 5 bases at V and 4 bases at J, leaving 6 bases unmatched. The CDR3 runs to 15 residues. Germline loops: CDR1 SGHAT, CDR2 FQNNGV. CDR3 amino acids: CASSPRDRGFYGYTF. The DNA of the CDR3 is TGTGCCAGCAGCCCCCGGGACAGGGGGTTCTATGGCTACACCTTC.

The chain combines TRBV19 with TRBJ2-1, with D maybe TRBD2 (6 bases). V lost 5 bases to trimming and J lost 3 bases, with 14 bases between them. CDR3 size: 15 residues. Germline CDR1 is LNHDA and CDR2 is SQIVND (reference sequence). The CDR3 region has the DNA TGTGCCAGTAGTCCGCCGGGACTCAACTACAATGAGCAGTTCTTC. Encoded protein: CASSPPGLNYNEQFF.

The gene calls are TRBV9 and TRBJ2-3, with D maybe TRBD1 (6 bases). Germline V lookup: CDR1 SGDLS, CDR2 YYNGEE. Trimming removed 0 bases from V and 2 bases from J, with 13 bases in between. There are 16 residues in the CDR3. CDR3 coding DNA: TGTGCCAGCAGCGTAGTTGGGGGCCGGACCACAGATACGCAGTATTTT. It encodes CASSVVGGRTTDTQYF.

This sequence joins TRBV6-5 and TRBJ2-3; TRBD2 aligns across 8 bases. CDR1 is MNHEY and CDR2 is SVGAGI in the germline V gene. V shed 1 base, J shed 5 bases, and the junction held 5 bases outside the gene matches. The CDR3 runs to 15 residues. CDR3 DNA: TGTGCCAGCAGTTACTATCGGGGGGGCGTAGATACGCAGTATTTT. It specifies CASSYYRGGVDTQYF.